This T cell receptor beta chain stems from a study of human T cells and chemical hapten exposure. Study summary: Small pooled library volume differences mainly caused per-sample TCR yield variation.

This clonotype appeared a few times. One entry per CDR3 protein, called by TCRdb with MiXCR from the RACE reads. The data contain approximately 340,000 distinct CDR3 sequences, around 7% of them singletons. As to time point: patch test 1, 2 weeks after DPC sensitization. The treatment is: therapeutic diphenylcyclopropenone sensitization with weekly scalp DPC. Sequenced here: whole blood, sampled in connection with sensitization to the hapten diphenylcyclopropenone (DPC). The receptor was isolated from a woman aged 18-29 years with alopecia areata. Some clones in this sample may be carry-over from other donors' samples.

CDR3 region: CSARGLAYGYTF. The CDR3 DNA is TGCAGTGCTAGAGGACTGGCCTATGGCTACACCTTC. V gene TRBV20-1 combines with J gene TRBJ1-2, with D uncertain. The CDR3 totals 12 residues. The ends were cut back, 1 base at V and 4 bases at J, with 7 bases in the middle. Per germline, CDR1 DFQATT and CDR2 SNEGSKA (reference sequence).